There are many counts of the clone carrying this TCR beta chain. Its antigen is currently unknown. A Clinical Activity Score of at least 3, a NOSPECS grade of at least 4 and a duration under 3 months were recorded in the ophthalmopathy patients. Researchers took RNA transcripts and amplified the TCR beta CDR3 regions from them. In the first-round RT-PCR of the TCR CDR3, the HTBI primer set was used. TCRdb redid the calling of the multiplex PCR reads with MiXCR, one entry per CDR3 protein. This table holds under 400,000 distinct CDR3 sequences, over 15% found once. This sample was included in a study of T cells in Graves' hyperthyroidism and ophthalmopathy. Findings and limits, study-wide: Most expanded thyroid clonotypes above 0.001 recurred in blood. From stable hyperthyroidism, ophthalmopathy was separated by a 13 V-J model.

Sequenced sample: blood. The source of this sequence is a woman in her 40s with Graves' ophthalmopathy.

The CDR3 loop reads CASSSRVSYEQYF. In DNA form, the CDR3 reads TGTGCCAGCAGCTCCCGGGTCTCCTACGAGCAGTACTTC. J is TRBJ2-7 and V is TRBV12-3 or TRBV12-4; D is undetermined. V was pared by 6 bases and J by 0 bases, with 9 bases between. This CDR3 spans 13 amino acids.